The clone carrying this TCR beta chain occurred a few times. TCRdb's table, derived via immunoSEQ multiplex PCR, lists solely in-frame clones and lacks some. The table lists more than 45,000 clones, approximately 90% of them singletons. This sample is part of a study of blood T cell repertoires in COVID-19. The CDR3 covers 13 residues. CDR1 SNHLY and CDR2 FYNNEI come from the germline V gene. V lost 1 base and J lost 6; bases outside the gene matches: 3. The source of this sequence is a woman aged 80 or over with COVID-19, enrolled during active disease. Sequences were obtained from peripheral blood. The gene calls are TRBV2 and TRBJ2-7, with TRBD1 matching over 7 bases. DNA for the CDR3: TGTGCCAGCAGTGAAGAGGGGGCGGGCGAGCAGTACTTC. Translating gives CASSEEGAGEQYF.